This T cell receptor (beta chain) was observed in a study of Ad26.COV2.S vaccination and SARS-CoV-2 variants. Treatment: 15 to 20 received Ad26.COV2.S at low or high dose, single or two shots; a few received placebo; per-sample allocation not given. After the first vaccine or placebo injection, samples were drawn on day 63. From germline, CDR1 is SGHTA and CDR2 FQGNSA. Losses at the gene ends were 5 bases for V and 8 bases for J; bases not matched to a gene: 14. CDR3 size: 15 residues. Sequenced by immunoSEQ multiplex PCR; TCRdb stores in-frame clones only, minus some. Of around 380,000 clones listed, less than 90% were seen once; the top ten hold 3% to 4.5%.

The receptor comes from a person between 18 and 60 years old who received the Ad26.COV2.S COVID-19 vaccine or a placebo. The V call is TRBV7-2, the J call TRBJ2-7; 8 bases are shared with TRBD1. The sequencing used peripheral blood, collected in a trial of Ad26.COV2.S vaccine versus placebo. For the CDR3, the DNA is TGTGCCAGCAGCCAAAACCTGGGACAGGCTAGCCAGCAGTACTTC. It specifies CASSQNLGQASQQYF.